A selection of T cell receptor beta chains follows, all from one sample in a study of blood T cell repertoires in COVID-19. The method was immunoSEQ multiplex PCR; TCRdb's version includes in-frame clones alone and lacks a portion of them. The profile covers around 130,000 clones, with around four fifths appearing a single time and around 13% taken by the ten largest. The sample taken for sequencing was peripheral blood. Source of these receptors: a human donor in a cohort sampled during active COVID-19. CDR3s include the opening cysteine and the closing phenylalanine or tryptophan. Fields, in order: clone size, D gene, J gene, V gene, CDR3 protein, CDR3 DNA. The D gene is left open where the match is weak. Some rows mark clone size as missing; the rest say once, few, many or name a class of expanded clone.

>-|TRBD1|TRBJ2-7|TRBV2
CASRDSWTGARITSYEQYF
TGTGCCAGCAGAGACTCCTGGACAGGGGCTAGGATTACCTCCTACGAGCAGTACTTC
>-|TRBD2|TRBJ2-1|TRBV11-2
CASSYVAGRGGEQFF
TGTGCCAGCAGTTACGTAGCGGGGAGGGGTGGTGAGCAGTTCTTC
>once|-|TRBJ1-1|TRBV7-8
CASSLTSSRNTEAFF
TGTGCCAGCAGCTTAACTTCTTCTAGGAACACTGAAGCTTTCTTT
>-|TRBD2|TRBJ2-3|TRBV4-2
CASSQLTSGGAEDTQYF
TGTGCCAGCAGCCAACTCACTAGCGGGGGGGCGGAAGATACGCAGTATTTT
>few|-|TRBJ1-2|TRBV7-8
CASSLRDTANYGYTF
TGTGCCAGCAGCCTCCGGGACACAGCTAACTATGGCTACACCTTC
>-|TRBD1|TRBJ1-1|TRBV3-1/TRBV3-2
CASSQGRGYTEAFF
TGTGCCAGCAGCCAAGGCAGGGGGTACACTGAAGCTTTCTTT
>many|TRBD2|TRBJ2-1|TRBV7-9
CASSRGLAGLDEQFF
TGTGCCAGCAGCCGAGGACTAGCGGGGCTCGATGAGCAGTTCTTC
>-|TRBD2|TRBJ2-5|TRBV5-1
CASSLDSLAGEGETQYF
TGCGCCAGCAGCTTGGACTCCCTAGCGGGGGAGGGAGAGACCCAGTACTTC
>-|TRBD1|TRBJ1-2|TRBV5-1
CASSLGQGGNYGYTF
TGCGCCAGCAGCCTGGGACAGGGGGGAAACTATGGCTACACCTTC
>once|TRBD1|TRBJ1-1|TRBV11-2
CASSPNRGHTEAFF
TGTGCCAGCAGCCCTAACAGGGGGCATACTGAAGCTTTCTTT
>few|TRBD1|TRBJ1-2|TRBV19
CASNRGQPRTGGYTF
TGTGCCAGCAATAGGGGACAGCCGCGCACCGGGGGCTACACCTTC
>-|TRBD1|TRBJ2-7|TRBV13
CASSSPPTGDYEQYF
TGTGCCAGCAGCTCTCCGCCGACAGGGGACTACGAGCAGTACTTC
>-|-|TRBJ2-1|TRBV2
CASSEGPASVRYNEQFF
TGTGCCAGCAGTGAAGGGCCTGCTAGCGTTCGGTACAATGAGCAGTTCTTC
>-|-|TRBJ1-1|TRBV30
CAWSVLGGDRPQAFF
TGTGCCTGGAGTGTATTAGGAGGGGATCGACCCCAAGCTTTCTTT
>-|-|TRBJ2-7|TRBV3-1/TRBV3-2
CASSQKGLTYEQYF
TGTGCCAGCAGCCAGAAGGGACTGACCTACGAGCAGTACTTC
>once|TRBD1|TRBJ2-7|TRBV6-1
CASSDRDRPVYEQYF
TGTGCCAGCAGTGACCGGGACAGGCCGGTCTACGAGCAGTACTTC
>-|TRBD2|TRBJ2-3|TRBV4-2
CASSQGLAGGAYTDTQYF
TGTGCCAGCAGCCAAGGACTAGCGGGGGGGGCTTACACAGATACGCAGTATTTT
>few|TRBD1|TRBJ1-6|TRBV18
CASSPRDSPSPLHF
TGTGCCAGCTCACCCCGGGACAGCCCTTCACCCCTCCACTTT
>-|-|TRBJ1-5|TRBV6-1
CASSEGTPYSNQPQHF
TGTGCCAGCAGTGAAGGGACACCCTATAGCAATCAGCCCCAGCATTTT
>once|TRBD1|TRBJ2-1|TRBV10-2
CASTARTGGVRDEQFF
TGCGCCAGCACCGCGAGGACAGGGGGCGTCAGGGATGAGCAGTTCTTC